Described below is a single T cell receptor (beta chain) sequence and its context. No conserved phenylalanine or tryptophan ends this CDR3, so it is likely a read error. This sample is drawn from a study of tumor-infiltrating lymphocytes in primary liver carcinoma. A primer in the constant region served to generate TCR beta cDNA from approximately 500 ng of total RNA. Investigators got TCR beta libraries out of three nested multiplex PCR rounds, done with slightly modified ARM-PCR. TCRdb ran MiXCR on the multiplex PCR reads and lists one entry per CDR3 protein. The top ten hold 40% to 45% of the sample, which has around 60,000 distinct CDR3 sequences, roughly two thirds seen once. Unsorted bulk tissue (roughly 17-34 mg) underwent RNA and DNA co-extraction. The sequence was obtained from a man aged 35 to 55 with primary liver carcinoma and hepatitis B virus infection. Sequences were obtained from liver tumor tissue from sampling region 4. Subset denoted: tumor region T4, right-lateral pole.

The chain's CDR3 is CASKPGQSASFYEQYS. CDR3 in DNA: TGTGCCAGCAAGCCCGGACAGTCAGCATCCTTTTACGAGCAGTACTCC. V usage is TRBV6-5 and J usage is TRBJ2-7, with TRBD1 as a possible D gene (6 bases). The length of the CDR3 is 16 residues. Trimming left V 7 bases short and J 4 bases short, with 23 bases between. The germline gives CDR1 MNHEY, CDR2 SVGAGI.